This T cell receptor beta chain was sequenced in a study of blood T cell repertoires in COVID-19. The overall study: The origin of the acute and convalescent COVID-19 samples was the United States, Italy and Spain.

Two negative PCRs, clearance, or symptom resolution characterized the recovered Cohort 3 donors. The V gene's germline CDR1 is LGHNA and CDR2 YNFKEQ. The CDR3 has 15 residues. With 3 bases clipped from V and 10 bases from J, the junction kept 11 bases outside the gene matches. Here immunoSEQ multiplex PCR was the method, and the copy in TCRdb shows in-frame clones only, minus some. The profile shows roughly 180,000 clones, less than 85% of them singletons. The receptor was derived from a man aged 55 to 70 who had recovered from COVID-19. Source material: PBMCs or T cells enriched from blood (not recorded which). The rearrangement joins TRBV4-2 to TRBJ2-1, with 8 bases fitting TRBD2. CDR3 sequence (DNA): TGTGCCAGCAGCCACCCCTCGAATAGCGGGGAAGAGCAGTTCTTC. Protein: CASSHPSNSGEEQFF.